This T cell receptor (beta chain) was documented in a study of T cells in Graves' hyperthyroidism and ophthalmopathy. Researchers amplified the TCR beta CDR3 regions from RNA transcripts. HTBI primers were employed in a first-round RT-PCR of the TCR CDR3. TCRdb recomputed calls from the multiplex PCR reads with MiXCR, one row per CDR3 protein. The sample includes more than 600,000 distinct CDR3 sequences, roughly 15% of them seen just once. The authors took PBMCs from 8 to 10 ml fresh peripheral blood. Study findings and constraints: From stable hyperthyroidism, ophthalmopathy was set apart by a 13 V-J model.

The sample holds a few counts of this clonotype. Its target is not known. This CDR3 has 16 residues. Germline V lookup: CDR1 SNHLY, CDR2 FYNNEI. J gave up 2 bases and V 7 bases, and 7 bases lay outside the gene matches. Sequences were obtained from blood. The chain employs TRBV2 and TRBJ2-6; 8 bases are shared with TRBD2. This TCR was sampled from a man younger than 30 with Graves' hyperthyroidism. This chain's CDR3 is CASTWAGGAGANVLTF. CDR3 nucleotides: TGTGCCAGCACCTGGGCGGGGGGCGCTGGGGCCAACGTCCTGACTTTC.